Included here is one T cell receptor (beta chain) sequence, with context. Its matching antigen is unknown. Libraries were prepared by immunoSEQ multiplex PCR; TCRdb keeps only in-frame clonotypes and omits some of them. The profile covers approximately 450,000 clones, with around 90% appearing a single time and over 9% taken by the ten largest. The entry originates in a study of Ad26.COV2.S vaccination and SARS-CoV-2 variants. Study information: Ad26.COV2.S was injected intramuscularly once or twice, 56 days apart. Findings and caveats of the study: People who got the vaccine had more spike-specific TCR breadth than people who got placebo.

Treatment in this sample: approximately 18 received Ad26.COV2.S at low or high dose, single or two shots; about five received placebo; per-sample allocation not given. Material that was analyzed had been drawn on day 63 after the first vaccine or placebo injection. This adult donor, from Boston, was 18-55 years old. The source of this sequence is a person between 18 and 65 years old who received the Ad26.COV2.S COVID-19 vaccine or a placebo. The sample in question was peripheral blood, obtained in a trial of Ad26.COV2.S vaccine versus placebo.

CDR3 amino acids: CASSLIAISRETQYF. DNA for the CDR3: TGTGCCAGCAGCTTAATAGCGATATCACGCGAGACCCAGTACTTC. The chain recombines TRBV7-9 with TRBJ2-5; a possible D gene is TRBD2 (5 bases). Trimming cost V 2 bases and J 5 bases, with 15 bases left between them. This CDR3 is built from 15 residues. The germline V gene encodes CDR1 SEHNR and CDR2 FQNEAQ (reference sequence).